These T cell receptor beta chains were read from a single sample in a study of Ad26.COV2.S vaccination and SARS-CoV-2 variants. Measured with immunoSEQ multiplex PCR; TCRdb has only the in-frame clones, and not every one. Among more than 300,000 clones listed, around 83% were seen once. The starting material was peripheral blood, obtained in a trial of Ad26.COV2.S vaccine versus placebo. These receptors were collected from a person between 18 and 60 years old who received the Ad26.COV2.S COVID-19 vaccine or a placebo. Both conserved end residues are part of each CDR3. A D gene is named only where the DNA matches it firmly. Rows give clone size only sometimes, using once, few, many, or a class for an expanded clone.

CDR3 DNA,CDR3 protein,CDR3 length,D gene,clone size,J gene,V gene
TGTGCCAGCAACCCCGTCTCCAGCGGATCAGGGGATACGCAGTATTTT,CASNPVSSGSGDTQYF,16,.,.,TRBJ2-3,TRBV6-2/TRBV6-3
TGTGCCAGCTCACCCTCCGACAGCACTAACTATGGCTACACCTTC,CASSPSDSTNYGYTF,15,.,.,TRBJ1-2,TRBV18
TGTGCCACCAGTGACTCCGGACGGGCCTATGGCTACACCTTC,CATSDSGRAYGYTF,14,.,.,TRBJ1-2,TRBV24-1
TGTGCCAGTAGTATTGCGTGGGACAGGGGCTATGGCTACACCTTC,CASSIAWDRGYGYTF,15,TRBD1,.,TRBJ1-2,TRBV19
TGTGCCAGCAGTTATTCTGTTAACAAACAGGGCTACAATCAGCCCCAGCATTTT,CASSYSVNKQGYNQPQHF,18,.,.,TRBJ1-5,TRBV6-2/TRBV6-3
TGCGCCAGCACCTCCGGGACTCCAGGGCATGAGCAGTTCTTC,CASTSGTPGHEQFF,14,.,.,TRBJ2-1,TRBV5-1
TGTGCCAGCAGCCAAGATGGCGCAGGGGGCCGTTTCAGCTCCTATAATTCACCCCTCCACTTT,CASSQDGAGGRFSSYNSPLHF,21,TRBD1,.,TRBJ1-6,TRBV4-2
TGTGCCAGCAGCTTACCCACAGGGGTCAACACTGAAGCTTTCTTT,CASSLPTGVNTEAFF,15,TRBD1,.,TRBJ1-1,TRBV5-4
TGTGCCAGCTCACGACAGGGGTTGGACACTGAAGCTTTCTTT,CASSRQGLDTEAFF,14,TRBD1,.,TRBJ1-1,TRBV18
TGTGCCAGCAGCTTAAGGGCAAGCCCAAATAGCAATCAGCCCCAGCATTTT,CASSLRASPNSNQPQHF,17,.,.,TRBJ1-5,TRBV7-8
TGCGCCAGCAGAGCCCCGGGACTAGCGGGGGGGCAGGACGAGACCCAGTACTTC,CASRAPGLAGGQDETQYF,18,TRBD2,once,TRBJ2-5,TRBV10-1
TGTGCCAGCAGTTTACGTAGCGGGGGGATACATGAGCAGTTCTTC,CASSLRSGGIHEQFF,15,TRBD2,.,TRBJ2-1,TRBV27
TGTGCCAGCAGCTTGGCCAGGAGCTACACCTTC,CASSLARSYTF,11,.,few,TRBJ1-2,TRBV11-2
TGTGCCAGCAGCCTACAGGGGGCCGGCTACGAGCAGTACTTC,CASSLQGAGYEQYF,14,TRBD1,.,TRBJ2-7,TRBV3-1/TRBV3-2
TGTGCCTGGAGTGGCCGAGCGGGGGGGCACTTAGAGACCCAGTACTTC,CAWSGRAGGHLETQYF,16,TRBD2,.,TRBJ2-5,TRBV30
TGTGCCAGCAGCCACTGGACCAGGGGCAATGAGCAGTTCTTC,CASSHWTRGNEQFF,14,.,few,TRBJ2-1,TRBV14